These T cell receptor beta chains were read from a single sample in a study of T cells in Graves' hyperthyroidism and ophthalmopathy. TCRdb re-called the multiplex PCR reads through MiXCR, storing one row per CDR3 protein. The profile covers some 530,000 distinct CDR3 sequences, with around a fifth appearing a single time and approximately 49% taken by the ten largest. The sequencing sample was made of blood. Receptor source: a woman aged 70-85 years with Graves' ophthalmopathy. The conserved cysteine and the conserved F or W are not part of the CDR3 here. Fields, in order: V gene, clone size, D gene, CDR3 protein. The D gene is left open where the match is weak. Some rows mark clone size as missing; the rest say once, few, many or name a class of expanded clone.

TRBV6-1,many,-,ASSRTGRGYGYT
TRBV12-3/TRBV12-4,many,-,ASSFRPNTEAF
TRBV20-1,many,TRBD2,SAPYRTSGSEQY
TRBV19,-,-,ASSIGTAFYGYT
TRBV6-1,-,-,ASSELTSSYEQY
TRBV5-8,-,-,ASSFTEAEVYNQPQH
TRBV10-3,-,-,AISDGYEQC
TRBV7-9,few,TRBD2,ASSSAAGGAQY
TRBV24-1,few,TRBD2,ATSGKTSGRYNEQF
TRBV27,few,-,ASKKGSWDEQY
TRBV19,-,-,ATKSPVDEQF
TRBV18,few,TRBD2,ASSPPSELAGGKTQY